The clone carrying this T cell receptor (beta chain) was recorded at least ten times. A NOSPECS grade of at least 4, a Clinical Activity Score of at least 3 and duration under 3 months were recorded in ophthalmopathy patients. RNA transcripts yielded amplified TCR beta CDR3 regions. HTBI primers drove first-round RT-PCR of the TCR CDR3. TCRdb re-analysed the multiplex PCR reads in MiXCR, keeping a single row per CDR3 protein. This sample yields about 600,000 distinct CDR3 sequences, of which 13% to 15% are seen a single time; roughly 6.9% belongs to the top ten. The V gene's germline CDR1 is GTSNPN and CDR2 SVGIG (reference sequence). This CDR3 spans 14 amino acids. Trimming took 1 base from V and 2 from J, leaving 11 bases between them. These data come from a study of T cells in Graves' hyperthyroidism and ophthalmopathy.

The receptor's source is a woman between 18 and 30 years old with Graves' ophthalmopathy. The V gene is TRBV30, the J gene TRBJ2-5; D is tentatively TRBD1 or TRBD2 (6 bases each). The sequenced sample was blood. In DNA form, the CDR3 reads TGTGCCTGGAGTGGCGGGACACCGCAAGAGACCCAGTACTTC. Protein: CAWSGGTPQETQYF.